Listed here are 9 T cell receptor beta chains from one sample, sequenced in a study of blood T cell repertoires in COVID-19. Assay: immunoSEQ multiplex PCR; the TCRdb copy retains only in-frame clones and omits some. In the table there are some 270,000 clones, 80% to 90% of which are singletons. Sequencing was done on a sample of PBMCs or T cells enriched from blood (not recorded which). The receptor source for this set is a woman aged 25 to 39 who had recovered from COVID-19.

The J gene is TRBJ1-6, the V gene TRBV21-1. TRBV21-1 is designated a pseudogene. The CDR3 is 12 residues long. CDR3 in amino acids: CASGGANSPLHF. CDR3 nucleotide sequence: TGTGCCAGTGGCGGCGCGAATTCACCCCTCCACTTT.

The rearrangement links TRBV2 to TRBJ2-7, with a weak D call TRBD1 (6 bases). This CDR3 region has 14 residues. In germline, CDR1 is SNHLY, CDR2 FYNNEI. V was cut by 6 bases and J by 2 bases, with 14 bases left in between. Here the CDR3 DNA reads TGTGCCAGCAGAGCCGGGACAACAACCTACGAGCAGTACTTC. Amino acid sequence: CASRAGTTTYEQYF.

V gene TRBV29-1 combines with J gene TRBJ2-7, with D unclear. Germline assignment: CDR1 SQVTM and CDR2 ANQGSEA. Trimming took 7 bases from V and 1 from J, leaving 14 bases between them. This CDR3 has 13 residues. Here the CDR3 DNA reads TGCAGCGCTGCACCTCCCGGGTCCTACGAGCAGTACTTC. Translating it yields CSAAPPGSYEQYF.

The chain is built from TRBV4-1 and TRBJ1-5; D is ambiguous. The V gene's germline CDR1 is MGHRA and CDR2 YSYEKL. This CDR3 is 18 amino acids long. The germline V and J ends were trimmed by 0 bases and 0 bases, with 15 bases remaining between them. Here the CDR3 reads CASSQDSGRFYSNQPQHF. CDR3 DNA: TGCGCCAGCAGCCAAGATAGCGGCAGGTTCTATAGCAATCAGCCCCAGCATTTT.

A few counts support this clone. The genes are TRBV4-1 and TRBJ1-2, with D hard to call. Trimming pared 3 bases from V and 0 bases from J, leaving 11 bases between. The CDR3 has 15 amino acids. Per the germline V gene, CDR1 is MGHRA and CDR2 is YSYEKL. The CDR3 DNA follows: TGCGCCAGCAGCCAGGACTCCGTAGCTAACTATGGCTACACCTTC. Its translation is CASSQDSVANYGYTF.

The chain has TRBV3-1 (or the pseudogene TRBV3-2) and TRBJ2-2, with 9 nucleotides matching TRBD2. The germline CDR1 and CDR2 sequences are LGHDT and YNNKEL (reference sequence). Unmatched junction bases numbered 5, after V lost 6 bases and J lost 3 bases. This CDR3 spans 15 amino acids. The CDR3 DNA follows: TGTGCCAGCAGAAAGGGACTAGCTGACACCGGGGAGCTGTTTTTT. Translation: CASRKGLADTGELFF.

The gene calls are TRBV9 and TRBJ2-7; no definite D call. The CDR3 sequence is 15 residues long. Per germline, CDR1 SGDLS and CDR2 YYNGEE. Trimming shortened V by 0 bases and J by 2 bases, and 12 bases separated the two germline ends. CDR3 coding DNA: TGTGCCAGCAGCGTAGACAGCCTCCCAGCCTACGAGCAGTACTTC. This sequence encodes CASSVDSLPAYEQYF. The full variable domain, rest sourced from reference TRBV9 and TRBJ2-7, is DSGVTQTPKHLITATGQRVTLRCSPRSGDLSVYWYQQSLDQGLQFLIQYYNGEERAKGNILERFSAQQFPDLHSELNLSSLELGDSALYFCASSVDSLPAYEQYFGPGTRLTVT.

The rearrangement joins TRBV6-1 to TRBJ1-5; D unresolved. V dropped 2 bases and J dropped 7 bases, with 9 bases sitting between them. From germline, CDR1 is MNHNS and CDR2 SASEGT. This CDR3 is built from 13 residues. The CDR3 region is CASSESGVQPQHF. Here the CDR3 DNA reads TGTGCCAGCAGTGAATCTGGAGTCCAGCCCCAGCATTTT.

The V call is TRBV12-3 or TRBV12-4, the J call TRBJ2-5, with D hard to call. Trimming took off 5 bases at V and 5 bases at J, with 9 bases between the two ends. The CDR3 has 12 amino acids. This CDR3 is CASSPHSETQYF. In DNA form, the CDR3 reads TGTGCCAGCAGTCCCCATTCCGAGACCCAGTACTTC.